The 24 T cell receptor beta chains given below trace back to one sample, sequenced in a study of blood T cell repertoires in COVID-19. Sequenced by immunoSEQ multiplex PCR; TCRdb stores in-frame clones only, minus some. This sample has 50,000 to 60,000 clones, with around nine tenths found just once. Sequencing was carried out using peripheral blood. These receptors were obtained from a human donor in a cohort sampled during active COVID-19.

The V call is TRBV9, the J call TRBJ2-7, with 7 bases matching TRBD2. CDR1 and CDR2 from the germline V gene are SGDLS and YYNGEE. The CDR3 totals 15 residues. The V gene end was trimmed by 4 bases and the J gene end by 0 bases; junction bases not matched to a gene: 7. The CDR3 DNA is TGTGCCAGCAGCTTTGGGGAGGGTTCCTCCTACGAGCAGTACTTC. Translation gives CASSFGEGSSYEQYF.

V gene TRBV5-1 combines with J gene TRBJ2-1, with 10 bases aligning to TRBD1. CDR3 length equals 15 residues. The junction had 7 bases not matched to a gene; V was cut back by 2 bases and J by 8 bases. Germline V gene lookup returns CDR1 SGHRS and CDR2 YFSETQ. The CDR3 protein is CASSFGDRGADEQFF. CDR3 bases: TGCGCCAGCAGCTTTGGGGACAGGGGTGCGGATGAGCAGTTCTTC.

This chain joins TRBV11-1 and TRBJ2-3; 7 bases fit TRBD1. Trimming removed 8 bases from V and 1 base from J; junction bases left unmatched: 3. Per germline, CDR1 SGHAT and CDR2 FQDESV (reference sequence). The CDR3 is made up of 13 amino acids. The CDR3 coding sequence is TGTGCCAGCTCAGGACAGGGCACAGATACGCAGTATTTT. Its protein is CASSGQGTDTQYF.

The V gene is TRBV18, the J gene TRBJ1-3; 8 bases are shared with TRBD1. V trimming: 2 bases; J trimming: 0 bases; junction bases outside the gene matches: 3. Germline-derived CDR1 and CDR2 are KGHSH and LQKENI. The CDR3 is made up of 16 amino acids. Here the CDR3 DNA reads TGTGCCAGCTCACCATCAGGGGGCTTCTCTGGAAACACCATATATTTT. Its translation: CASSPSGGFSGNTIYF.

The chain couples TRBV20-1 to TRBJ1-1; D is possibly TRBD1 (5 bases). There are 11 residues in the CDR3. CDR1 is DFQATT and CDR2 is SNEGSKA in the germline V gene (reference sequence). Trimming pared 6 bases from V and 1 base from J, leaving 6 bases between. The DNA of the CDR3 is TGCAGTGCCGGGGGGAACACTGAAGCTTTCTTT. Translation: CSAGGNTEAFF.

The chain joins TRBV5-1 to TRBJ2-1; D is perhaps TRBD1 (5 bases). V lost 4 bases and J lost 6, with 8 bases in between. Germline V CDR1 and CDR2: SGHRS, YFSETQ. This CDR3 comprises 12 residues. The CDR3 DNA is TGCGCCAGCAGCGCCCAGGGCAATGAGCAGTTCTTC. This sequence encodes CASSAQGNEQFF. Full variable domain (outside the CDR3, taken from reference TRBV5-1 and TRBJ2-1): KAGVTQTPRYLIKTRGQQVTLSCSPISGHRSVSWYQQTPGQGLQFLFEYFSETQRNKGNFPGRFSGRQFSNSRSEMNVSTLELGDSALYLCASSAQGNEQFFGPGTRLTVL.

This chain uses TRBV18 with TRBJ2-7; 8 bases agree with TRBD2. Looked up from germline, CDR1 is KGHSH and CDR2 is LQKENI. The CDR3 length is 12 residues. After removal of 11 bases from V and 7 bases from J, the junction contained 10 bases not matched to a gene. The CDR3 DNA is TGTGCCGGAGCAAGCGGGGGTGAAGAGCAGTACTTC. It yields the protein CAGASGGEEQYF.

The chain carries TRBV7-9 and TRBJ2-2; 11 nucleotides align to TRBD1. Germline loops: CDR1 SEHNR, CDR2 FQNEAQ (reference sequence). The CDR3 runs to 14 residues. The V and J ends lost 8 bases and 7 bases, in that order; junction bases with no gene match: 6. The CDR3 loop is CASDRTGGLGELFF. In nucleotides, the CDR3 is TGTGCCAGCGACCGGACAGGGGGCCTCGGGGAGCTGTTTTTT.

The chain's CDR3 is CASSQLGADTQYF. In DNA form, the CDR3 reads TGTGCCAGCAGCCAGCTAGGAGCAGATACGCAGTATTTT. The V call is TRBV3-1 (or the pseudogene TRBV3-2), the J call TRBJ2-3; D not certain. Trimming left V 3 bases short and J 4 bases short, with 8 bases between. The CDR3 spans 13 residues. CDR1 is LGHDT, CDR2 YNNKEL, per germline (reference sequence).

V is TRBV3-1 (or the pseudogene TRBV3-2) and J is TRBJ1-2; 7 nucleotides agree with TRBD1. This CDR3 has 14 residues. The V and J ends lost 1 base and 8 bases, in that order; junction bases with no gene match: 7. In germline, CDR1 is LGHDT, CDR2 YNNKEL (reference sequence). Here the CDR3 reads CASSQGDSVRGYTF. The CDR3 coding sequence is TGTGCCAGCAGCCAAGGGGACAGCGTTAGGGGCTACACCTTC.

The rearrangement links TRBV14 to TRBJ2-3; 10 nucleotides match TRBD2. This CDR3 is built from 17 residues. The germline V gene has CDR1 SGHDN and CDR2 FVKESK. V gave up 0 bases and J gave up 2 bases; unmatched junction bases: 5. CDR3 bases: TGTGCCAGCAGCCAAGATCTAGCGGGAGCGGTCACAGATACGCAGTATTTT. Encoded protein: CASSQDLAGAVTDTQYF.

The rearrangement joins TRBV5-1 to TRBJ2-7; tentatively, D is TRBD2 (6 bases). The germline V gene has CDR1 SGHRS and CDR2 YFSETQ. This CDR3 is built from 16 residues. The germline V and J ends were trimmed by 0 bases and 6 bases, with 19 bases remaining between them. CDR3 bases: TGCGCCAGCAGCTTGGAACCCCTAGCGCAAGGGCTCGAGCAGTACTTC. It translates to CASSLEPLAQGLEQYF.

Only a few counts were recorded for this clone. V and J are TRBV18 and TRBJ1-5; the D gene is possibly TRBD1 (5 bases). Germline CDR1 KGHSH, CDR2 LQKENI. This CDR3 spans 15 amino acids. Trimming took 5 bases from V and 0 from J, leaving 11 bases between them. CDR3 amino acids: CASSSQEASNQPQHF. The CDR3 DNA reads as TGTGCCAGCTCATCACAGGAGGCTAGCAATCAGCCCCAGCATTTT.

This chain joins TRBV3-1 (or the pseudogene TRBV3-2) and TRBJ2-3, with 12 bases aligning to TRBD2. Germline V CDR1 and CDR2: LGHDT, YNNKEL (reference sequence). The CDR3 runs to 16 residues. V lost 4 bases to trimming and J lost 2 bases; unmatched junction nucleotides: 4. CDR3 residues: CASSLRLAGATDTQYF. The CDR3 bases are TGTGCCAGCAGCCTTAGACTAGCGGGGGCCACAGATACGCAGTATTTT.

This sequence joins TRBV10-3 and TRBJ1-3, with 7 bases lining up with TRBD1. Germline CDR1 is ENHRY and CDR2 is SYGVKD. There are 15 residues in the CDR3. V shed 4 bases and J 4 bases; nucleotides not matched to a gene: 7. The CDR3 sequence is CAISAVEGAGNTIYF. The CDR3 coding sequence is TGTGCCATCAGTGCCGTTGAGGGGGCGGGAAACACCATATATTTT.

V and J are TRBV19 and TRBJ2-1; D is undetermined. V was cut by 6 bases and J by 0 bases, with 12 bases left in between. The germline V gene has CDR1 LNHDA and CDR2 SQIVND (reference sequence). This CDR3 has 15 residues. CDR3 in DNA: TGTGCCAGTAGGAGGCTAGTTAGCTCCTACAATGAGCAGTTCTTC. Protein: CASRRLVSSYNEQFF.

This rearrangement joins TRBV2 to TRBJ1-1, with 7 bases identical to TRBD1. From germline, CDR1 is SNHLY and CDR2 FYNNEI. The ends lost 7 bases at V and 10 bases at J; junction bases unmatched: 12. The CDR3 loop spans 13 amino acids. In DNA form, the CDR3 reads TGTGCCAGCAACCTTGGACAGGCAGTTCTAGCTTTCTTT. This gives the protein CASNLGQAVLAFF.

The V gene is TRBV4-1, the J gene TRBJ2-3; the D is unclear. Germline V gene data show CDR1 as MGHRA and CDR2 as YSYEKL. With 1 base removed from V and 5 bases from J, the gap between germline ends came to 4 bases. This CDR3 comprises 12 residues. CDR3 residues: CASSQVLDTQYF. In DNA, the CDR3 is TGCGCCAGCAGCCAAGTACTAGATACGCAGTATTTT.

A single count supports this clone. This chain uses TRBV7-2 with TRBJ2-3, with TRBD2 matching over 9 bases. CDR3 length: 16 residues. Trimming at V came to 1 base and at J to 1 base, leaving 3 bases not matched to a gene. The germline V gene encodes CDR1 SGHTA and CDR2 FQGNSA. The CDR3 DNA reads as TGTGCCAGCAGCTTAGGGACTAGCGTGCGCACAGATACGCAGTATTTT. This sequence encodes CASSLGTSVRTDTQYF.

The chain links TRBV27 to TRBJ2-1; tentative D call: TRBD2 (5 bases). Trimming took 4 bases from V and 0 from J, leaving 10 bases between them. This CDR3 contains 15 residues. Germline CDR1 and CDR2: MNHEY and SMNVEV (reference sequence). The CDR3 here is CASSSSGDSYNEQFF. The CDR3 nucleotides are TGTGCCAGCAGTTCGAGCGGAGACTCCTACAATGAGCAGTTCTTC.

The CDR3 here is CAWTLDRVNTGELFF. The CDR3 bases are TGTGCCTGGACCCTGGACAGGGTTAACACCGGGGAGCTGTTTTTT. This sequence joins TRBV30 and TRBJ2-2; 8 positions match TRBD1. J gave up 2 bases and V 4 bases, and 6 bases lay outside the gene matches. Germline V lookup: CDR1 GTSNPN, CDR2 SVGIG (reference sequence). CDR3 length equals 15 residues.

CDR3 bases: TGCGCCAGCAGCCAACGGGGAGGGACTAGCATGGGCAATGAGCAGTTCTTC. Its translation is CASSQRGGTSMGNEQFF. V is TRBV5-1 and J is TRBJ2-1, with 9 bases that match TRBD2. Germline CDR1 and CDR2: SGHRS and YFSETQ. The CDR3 has 17 residues. V lost 4 bases and J lost 6; bases outside the gene matches: 14. Supplemented by reference TRBV5-1 and TRBJ2-1, the full variable domain reads KAGVTQTPRYLIKTRGQQVTLSCSPISGHRSVSWYQQTPGQGLQFLFEYFSETQRNKGNFPGRFSGRQFSNSRSEMNVSTLELGDSALYLCASSQRGGTSMGNEQFFGPGTRLTVL.

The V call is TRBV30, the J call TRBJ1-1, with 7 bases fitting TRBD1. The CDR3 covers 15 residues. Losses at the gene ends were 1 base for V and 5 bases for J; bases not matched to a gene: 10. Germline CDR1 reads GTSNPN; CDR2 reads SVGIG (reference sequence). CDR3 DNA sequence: TGTGCCTGGAGTGGCCGACAGGGAAAAAGGACTGAAGCTTTCTTT. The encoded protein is CAWSGRQGKRTEAFF. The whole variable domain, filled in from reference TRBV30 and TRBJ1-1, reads SQTIHQWPATLVQPVGSPLSLECTVEGTSNPNLYWYRQAAGRGLQLLFYSVGIGQISSEVPQNLSASRPQDRQFILSSKKLLLSDSGFYLCAWSGRQGKRTEAFFGQGTRLTVV.

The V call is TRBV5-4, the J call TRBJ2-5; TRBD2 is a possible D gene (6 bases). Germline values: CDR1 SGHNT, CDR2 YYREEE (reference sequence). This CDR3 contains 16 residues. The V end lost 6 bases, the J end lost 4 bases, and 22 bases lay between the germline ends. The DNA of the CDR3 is TGTGCCAGCATCCCCGGGGGAGAAAGGGGAGCAGAGACCCAGTACTTC. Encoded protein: CASIPGGERGAETQYF. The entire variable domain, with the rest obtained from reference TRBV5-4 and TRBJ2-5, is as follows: ETGVTQSPTHLIKTRGQQVTLRCSSQSGHNTVSWYQQALGQGPQFIFQYYREEENGRGNFPPRFSGLQFPNYSSELNVNALELDDSALYLCASIPGGERGAETQYFGPGTRLLVL.